This TCR beta chain emerged from a study of CD8+CD57+ T cells in acquired aplastic anemia. Study as a whole: Sorting CD4+ and CD8+ cells gave DNA averaging around 3 ug. Some 11 million reads, on average, were obtained for CD4+ cells from healthy donors.

Genomic DNA acted as the template from which TCR beta VDJ combination and CDR3 sequence profiling were carried out. TCRdb passed the reads through MiXCR, listing each CDR3 protein once. Of 400,000 to 450,000 distinct CDR3 sequences in the sample, around 72% are singletons; the top ten hold 3.5% to 4.5%. Note on this clonotype: What it binds is not known.

Study findings and constraints: There were 25 to 35 CD8+ CDR3 sequences that occurred in both patients and controls. For CD8+ Simpson's diversity, patients and controls showed no significant difference.

CDR3 length: 14 residues. Deletions cut 2 bases from V and 1 base from J, with 8 bases between. Germline V CDR1 and CDR2: SEHNR, FQNEAQ (reference sequence). Sequenced: sorted CD4+, CD8+, or CD8+CD57+ T cells (not recorded which) from PBMCs. The gene calls are TRBV7-9 and TRBJ1-2; no reliable D call. The TCR comes from a human donor in good health, serving as a control. CDR3 DNA sequence: TGTGCCAGCAGCTTATTGAAGAATAACTATGGCTACACCTTC. Translating gives CASSLLKNNYGYTF.